This TCR beta chain was found in a study of blood T cell repertoires in COVID-19. Overall study: Some COVID-19 samples were acute and others convalescent; all came from the United States, Italy and Spain. Sources were T cells, B-cell-depleted T cells, or PBMCs; the material itself was cDNA or gDNA.

V was clipped by 1 base and J by 4 bases, with 7 bases between them. Germline V gene data show CDR1 as LNHNV and CDR2 as YYDKDF (reference sequence). The CDR3 consists of 13 residues. Those enrolled in Seattle joined during active infection and were followed longitudinally afterward. Data came from immunoSEQ multiplex PCR; TCRdb stores just in-frame clones and leaves some out. The sample holds roughly 110,000 clones, 76% seen once. Only one count was recorded for this clone. Source material: peripheral blood. The TCR originated in an elderly man with COVID-19, enrolled during active disease. The gene calls are TRBV15 and TRBJ1-2, with unresolved D. In nucleotides, the CDR3 is TGTGCCACCAGCAGAGGACAATTCTATGGCTACACCTTC. Encoded protein: CATSRGQFYGYTF.